This T cell receptor (beta chain) was recovered during a study of naive and memory T cell subsets. Study observations and caveats: TCRs were reportedly recovered from both biopsy types, mostly tuberculin test sites.

The treatment is: skin biopsy from PPD injection site in Mantoux-positive individual. A UMI-containing oligonucleotide was joined by 3' ligation to the TCR cDNA template. There are many counts of this clonotype. The antigen is undetermined. V was trimmed by 0 bases and J by 5 bases, leaving 15 bases between them. Germline V lookup: CDR1 LGHNA, CDR2 YNFKEQ. The CDR3 loop spans 16 amino acids. Four PCR rounds used nested alpha and beta constant region primers plus the SP2 primer. Blood and skin TCR RNA was reverse transcribed with alpha and beta constant primers. TCRdb itself ran the UMI-ligation and nested PCR reads through MiXCR, one entry per CDR3 protein. Here the sample spans about 37,000 distinct CDR3 sequences, 11% being singletons.

The sequencing used skin, collected from a tuberculin skin test site. The receptor was isolated from an adult in good health. The V call is TRBV4-2, the J call TRBJ2-3; D could derive from TRBD1 or TRBD2 (6 bases each). The CDR3: CASSQDLRGRGDTQYF. The CDR3 DNA follows: TGTGCCAGCAGCCAAGATTTACGGGGGCGGGGAGATACGCAGTATTTT.